This T cell receptor (beta chain) was observed in a study of PD-1 blockade in mismatch repair-deficient tumors. Study outcomes and limitations: Tumor-resident clones, often absent from pretreatment blood, expanded after pembrolizumab and then contracted.

Libraries were prepared by immunoSEQ multiplex PCR; TCRdb keeps only in-frame clonotypes and omits some of them. Among 77,000 or so clones, roughly 80% were seen once, and the ten largest hold around 5.1%. As concerns this clone: The antigen remains undetermined.

The TCR-sequenced patients were a few responders to pembrolizumab. The CDR3 sequence is 15 residues long. CDR1 is SGHRS and CDR2 is YFSETQ in the germline V gene. The V end was cut by 2 bases, the J end by 4 bases, with 12 bases between. The J gene is TRBJ2-2, the V gene TRBV5-1; D may be TRBD2 (6 bases). This TCR was recovered from an adult with mismatch repair-deficient cancer. The starting material was peripheral blood, obtained 44 weeks after starting pembrolizumab. The CDR3, as DNA: TGCGCCAGCAGCTTTGACGGGAGTGCCACCGGGGAGCTGTTTTTT. Its translation: CASSFDGSATGELFF.